The 25 T cell receptor beta chains presented below share a single source sample, sequenced in a study of Ad26.COV2.S vaccination and SARS-CoV-2 variants. Sequenced by immunoSEQ multiplex PCR; TCRdb stores in-frame clones only, minus some. The sample contains around 300,000 clones, approximately 86% of which appear only once. The treatment: approximately 18 received Ad26.COV2.S at low or high dose, single or two shots; about 5 received placebo; per-sample allocation not given. Samples came from day 63 after the first vaccine or placebo injection. Sequenced material: peripheral blood, taken in a trial of Ad26.COV2.S vaccine versus placebo. Receptor source: a person between 18 and 59 years old who received the Ad26.COV2.S COVID-19 vaccine or a placebo.

The V gene is TRBV28, the J gene TRBJ1-4; no reliable D call. The CDR3 has 12 amino acids. The V and J ends lost 8 bases and 5 bases respectively, with 9 bases between them. CDR1 MDHEN and CDR2 SYDVKM come from the germline V gene. Here the CDR3 reads CASRQENEKLFF. The CDR3 DNA is TGTGCCAGCCGGCAAGAGAATGAAAAACTGTTTTTT.

V is TRBV4-2 and J is TRBJ2-1; D remains ambiguous. This CDR3 has 16 amino acids. V lost 4 bases to trimming and J lost 9 bases, with 22 bases between them. Germline values: CDR1 LGHNA, CDR2 YNFKEQ. The CDR3 DNA reads TGTGCCAGCAGCCCAGAGGTAACTTTTCAGGTGGGTGAGCAGTTCTTC. Its protein is CASSPEVTFQVGEQFF.

The J gene is TRBJ1-5, the V gene TRBV19; 12 bases align to TRBD1. The CDR3 covers 17 residues. Germline values: CDR1 LNHDA, CDR2 SQIVND (reference sequence). The V segment lost 5 bases and the J segment 7 bases; nucleotides outside the gene matches: 12. The CDR3 nucleotides read TGTGCCAGTAGTCAAACCAGAGGGACAGGGGGCGAACAGCCCCAGCATTTT. Translation: CASSQTRGTGGEQPQHF.

As concerns this clone: One end of the junction does not line up with germline, which may come from a read error. The J gene is TRBJ2-5, the V gene TRBV28, with D possibly TRBD2 on 6 matching bases. This CDR3 spans 14 amino acids. The germline V gene encodes CDR1 MDHEN and CDR2 SYDVKM. CDR3 protein: CASSLRLVVRDLDF. The CDR3 DNA reads TGTGCCAGCAGTTTACGACTAGTTGTAAGAGACTTGGACTTC.

The chain joins TRBV19 to TRBJ2-7, with TRBD2 as a possible D gene (7 bases). Looked up from germline, CDR1 is LNHDA and CDR2 is SQIVND (reference sequence). Between the trimmed V and J ends, which lost 6 bases and 0 bases, there was a span of 12 bases. The CDR3 totals 14 residues. This CDR3 reads CASSRGDTSYEQYF. The CDR3 coding sequence is TGTGCCAGTAGCCGGGGGGACACCTCCTACGAGCAGTACTTC. Looking up the rest from reference TRBV19 and TRBJ2-7 gives the full variable domain: DGGITQSPKYLFRKEGQNVTLSCEQNLNHDAMYWYRQDPGQGLRLIYYSQIVNDFQKGDIAEGYSVSREKKESFPLTVTSAQKNPTAFYLCASSRGDTSYEQYFGPGTRLTVT.

The CDR3: CASSLEGGFTDTQYF. The CDR3 bases are TGTGCCAGCAGCTTGGAGGGGGGTTTCACAGATACGCAGTATTTT. The chain joins TRBV5-8 to TRBJ2-3, with D perhaps assigned TRBD1 or TRBD2 (6 bases each). Per the germline V gene, CDR1 is SGHTS and CDR2 is YDEGEE. V was pared by 0 bases and J by 2 bases, with 10 bases between. There are 15 residues in the CDR3. Full variable domain (remainder filled in from reference TRBV5-8 and TRBJ2-3): EAGVTQSPTHLIKTRGQQATLRCSPISGHTSVYWYQQALGLGLQFLLWYDEGEERNRGNFPPRFSGRQFPNYSSELNVNALELEDSALYLCASSLEGGFTDTQYFGPGTRLTVL.

J is TRBJ2-3 and V is TRBV24-1, with 7 bases fitting TRBD2. V was clipped by 7 bases and J by 5 bases; unmatched bases: 8. The CDR3 runs 14 residues. Germline CDR1 KGHDR, CDR2 SFDVKD. The CDR3 here is CATREPGGRDTQYF. CDR3 coding DNA: TGTGCCACCAGGGAGCCGGGGGGAAGAGATACGCAGTATTTT.

The chain combines TRBV11-2 with TRBJ1-5; perhaps TRBD1 as D (5 bases). CDR3 length: 14 residues. V was shortened by 6 bases and J by 1 base, with 10 bases between the two germline ends. Germline CDR1 is SGHAT and CDR2 is FQNNGV. The CDR3 DNA reads TGTGCCAGCAGGGGGGTGGGAAGCAATCAGCCCCAGCATTTT. Protein: CASRGVGSNQPQHF.

This CDR3 is CASSTLTGVRNQPQHF. The CDR3 DNA is TGTGCCAGTAGTACCCTAACAGGGGTTCGCAATCAGCCCCAGCATTTT. This chain uses TRBV19 with TRBJ1-5, with 7 bases aligning to TRBD1. The trim removed 4 bases at V and 2 bases at J, leaving 8 bases unmatched. The CDR3 is 16 residues long. The germline V gene has CDR1 LNHDA and CDR2 SQIVND (reference sequence). Complete variable domain (other parts from reference TRBV19 and TRBJ1-5): DGGITQSPKYLFRKEGQNVTLSCEQNLNHDAMYWYRQDPGQGLRLIYYSQIVNDFQKGDIAEGYSVSREKKESFPLTVTSAQKNPTAFYLCASSTLTGVRNQPQHFGDGTRLSIL.

The chain couples TRBV10-3 to TRBJ1-2; D uncertain. This CDR3 spans 12 amino acids. Germline-derived CDR1 and CDR2 are ENHRY and SYGVKD. V shed 5 bases and J shed 0 bases, with 4 bases lying between them. The DNA for the CDR3 is TGTGCCATCAGTTCCACTAACTATGGCTACACCTTC. This gives the protein CAISSTNYGYTF.

The rearrangement links TRBV24-1 to TRBJ1-1; 8 nucleotides agree with TRBD1. CDR1 and CDR2 from the germline V gene are KGHDR and SFDVKD. V was clipped by 5 bases and J by 5 bases; unmatched bases: 12. The CDR3 totals 16 residues. CDR3 sequence (DNA): TGTGCCACCAGTGGAATCTCGGACAGGGTGAGTACTGAAGCTTTCTTT. This codes for CATSGISDRVSTEAFF.

The chain is built from TRBV7-2 and TRBJ2-7, with D possibly being TRBD2 (5 bases). V was pared by 2 bases and J by 0 bases, with 8 bases between. This CDR3 is built from 14 residues. CDR1 SGHTA and CDR2 FQGNSA come from the germline V gene. Here the CDR3 DNA reads TGTGCCAGCAGCTTACAAGACTACTCCTACGAGCAGTACTTC. Translated, it gives CASSLQDYSYEQYF.

CDR3 protein: CASSIDTSGANVLTF. The CDR3 DNA follows: TGTGCCAGCAGCATCGACACCTCCGGGGCCAACGTCCTGACTTTC. This sequence joins TRBV7-2 and TRBJ2-6; D is undetermined. Trimming removed 5 bases at V and 4 bases at J, with 12 bases between. CDR1 and CDR2 (germline): SGHTA, FQGNSA. The CDR3 extends over 15 amino acids.

The chain recombines TRBV6-5 with TRBJ1-6; D uncertain. The V gene lost 4 bases and the J gene lost 0 bases, with 10 bases spanning the gap. The CDR3 extends over 16 amino acids. Germline V gene data show CDR1 as MNHEY and CDR2 as SVGAGI. CDR3 protein: CASSSSSPSYNSPLHF. CDR3 DNA sequence: TGTGCCAGCAGTTCCTCTAGCCCCTCCTATAATTCACCCCTCCACTTT.

This clone was seen a handful of times. This rearrangement joins TRBV6-5 to TRBJ1-6, with 10 nucleotides matching TRBD1. J was trimmed by 8 bases and V by 6 bases; bases with no gene match: 7. This CDR3 contains 15 residues. Germline CDR1 is MNHEY and CDR2 is SVGAGI. Written as DNA, the CDR3 is TGTGCCAGCAGACGACAGGGGGCGGGAGATTCACCCCTCCACTTT. Its translation is CASRRQGAGDSPLHF.

The chain has TRBV14 and TRBJ1-1, with D hard to call. The V end lost 4 bases, the J end lost 0 bases, and 12 bases lay between the germline ends. The germline V gene has CDR1 SGHDN and CDR2 FVKESK. This CDR3 comprises 15 residues. CDR3 nucleotide sequence: TGTGCCAGCAGCCTCGGGCCAGGCATGAACACTGAAGCTTTCTTT. It codes for CASSLGPGMNTEAFF.

This chain joins TRBV28 and TRBJ2-5; D is perhaps TRBD1 (7 bases). Trimming took 2 bases from V and 4 from J, leaving 11 bases between them. This CDR3 spans 14 amino acids. Per germline, CDR1 MDHEN and CDR2 SYDVKM. In DNA, the CDR3 is TGTGCCAGCAGTTTAAAGCAGGGGGGAGAGACCCAGTACTTC. Protein: CASSLKQGGETQYF. Full variable domain (outside the CDR3, taken from reference TRBV28 and TRBJ2-5): DVKVTQSSRYLVKRTGEKVFLECVQDMDHENMFWYRQDPGLGLRLIYFSYDVKMKEKGDIPEGYSVSREKKERFSLILESASTNQTSMYLCASSLKQGGETQYFGPGTRLLVL.

This clone was seen a single time. V and J are TRBV6-6 and TRBJ1-3, with no clear D. The CDR3 sequence is 14 residues long. V was shortened by 5 bases and J by 0 bases, with 8 bases between the two germline ends. Germline CDR1 MNHNY, CDR2 SVGAGI (reference sequence). The CDR3, as DNA: TGTGCCAGCAGTCAGGAAATCTCTGGAAACACCATATATTTT. Translated, it gives CASSQEISGNTIYF.

V is TRBV6-5 and J is TRBJ1-2; 8 nucleotides agree with TRBD1. This CDR3 comprises 15 residues. Germline V CDR1 and CDR2: MNHEY, SVGAGI. Trimming removed 11 bases from V and 4 bases from J; junction bases left unmatched: 15. The CDR3 sequence: CAGSGQGSAIYGYTF. The DNA of the CDR3 is TGTGCCGGTTCTGGACAGGGTTCCGCTATCTATGGCTACACCTTC.

V and J are TRBV18 and TRBJ2-1; D assignment may be TRBD1 or TRBD2 (5 bases each). The CDR3 extends over 15 amino acids. Germline V CDR1 and CDR2: KGHSH, LQKENI. V lost 3 bases and J 3 bases, leaving 12 bases between the germline ends. The CDR3 DNA reads TGTGCCAGCTCACCCCGGGACCTTTACTACAATGAGCAGTTCTTC. It specifies CASSPRDLYYNEQFF.

The rearrangement links TRBV5-5 to TRBJ2-5, with D uncertain. Per the germline V gene, CDR1 is SGHKS and CDR2 is YYEKEE (reference sequence). The CDR3 covers 13 residues. Trimming stripped 2 bases from V and 4 bases from J, with 9 bases between. This CDR3 is CASSLSGTETQYF. CDR3 DNA sequence: TGTGCCAGCAGCTTAAGTGGTACAGAGACCCAGTACTTC.

The rearrangement uses TRBV27 and TRBJ1-6, with D perhaps matching TRBD1 (6 bases). The CDR3 contains 15 residues. V was clipped by 4 bases and J by 9 bases, with 16 bases between them. The germline V gene encodes CDR1 MNHEY and CDR2 SMNVEV (reference sequence). CDR3 loop: CASSSRRGGGSPLHF. The CDR3 DNA reads as TGTGCCAGCAGTTCTCGGCGAGGGGGGGGTTCACCCCTCCACTTT.

The V and J genes are TRBV12-3 or TRBV12-4 and TRBJ2-2; D unresolved. V lost 5 bases and J 7 bases, leaving 11 bases between the germline ends. This CDR3 is 13 amino acids long. For the CDR3, the DNA is TGTGCCAGCAGTCCCGGACGGGTCGGGGAGCTGTTTTTT. Its protein is CASSPGRVGELFF.

The rearrangement uses TRBV9 and TRBJ2-1; possible D gene TRBD2, 5 bases. V shed 4 bases and J shed 2 bases, with 13 bases lying between them. Germline V gene data show CDR1 as SGDLS and CDR2 as YYNGEE. The CDR3 contains 15 residues. The CDR3: CASSSPPGTYNEQFF. CDR3 coding DNA: TGTGCCAGCAGCAGCCCCCCCGGGACCTACAATGAGCAGTTCTTC.

The chain has TRBV5-1 and TRBJ1-1, with 10 bases fitting TRBD1. The length of the CDR3 is 14 residues. Germline V gives CDR1 SGHRS, CDR2 YFSETQ. V was clipped by 4 bases and J by 10 bases; unmatched bases: 10. CDR3: CASSPGTGAVLAFF. In DNA form, the CDR3 reads TGCGCCAGCAGCCCCGGGACAGGGGCGGTTTTAGCTTTCTTT.